The 10 T cell receptor beta chains presented below share a single source sample, sequenced in a study of blood T cells in healthy people across ages. Sample-barcoded 5' priming and a J-beta primer mix drove a second PCR of about 7 to 12 cycles. Each CDR3 protein gets one entry after TCRdb re-called the 5' RACE reads with MiXCR. The sample contains hundreds of thousands of distinct CDR3 sequences, roughly 60% of which appear only once. Sequences were obtained from blood. The receptor source for this set is a man under 40 in good health.

The chain couples TRBV3-1 to TRBJ2-4; D is possibly TRBD1 or TRBD2 (5 bases each). Trimming took off 0 bases at V and 4 bases at J, with 10 bases between the two ends. Germline values: CDR1 LGHDT, CDR2 YNNKEL (reference sequence). CDR3 length equals 15 residues. Here the CDR3 reads CASSQDRDHKNIQYF. CDR3 coding DNA: TGTGCCAGCAGCCAAGACCGGGACCATAAAAACATTCAGTACTTC. Using reference TRBV3-1 and TRBJ2-4 for the parts outside the CDR3, the full variable domain is DTAVSQTPKYLVTQMGNDKSIKCEQNLGHDTMYWYKQDSKKFLKIMFSYNNKELIINETVPNRFSPKSPDKAHLNLHINSLELGDSAVYFCASSQDRDHKNIQYFGAGTRLSVL.

On this clonotype: Mismatch with germline at one junction end may stem from a read error. The chain is built from TRBV6-2 or TRBV6-3 and TRBJ1-1, with TRBD1 matching 9 bases. Germline CDR1 reads MNHEY; CDR2 reads SVGEGT. This CDR3 is 13 amino acids long. CDR3 DNA sequence: TGTGCCGGCAGGGGACAGGGTGGAACTGAAGCTTTCTTT. Amino acid sequence: CAGRGQGGTEAFF.

V gene TRBV12-3 or TRBV12-4 combines with J gene TRBJ2-1; D remains ambiguous. The ends were cut back, 2 bases at V and 10 bases at J, with 6 bases in the middle. The length of the CDR3 is 11 residues. The CDR3 spells CASSLLQEQFF. The CDR3, as DNA: TGTGCCAGCAGTTTACTGCAAGAGCAGTTCTTC.

The chain joins TRBV4-3 to TRBJ2-3; TRBD2 aligns across 8 bases. CDR1 and CDR2 from the germline V gene are LGHNA and YSLEER. The ends lost 5 bases at V and 5 bases at J; junction bases unmatched: 6. The CDR3 loop spans 14 amino acids. The DNA for the CDR3 is TGCGCCAGCAGCGAGCGGGGGAGTATAGATACGCAGTATTTT. This gives the protein CASSERGSIDTQYF.

Only a few counts were recorded for this clonotype. The genes are TRBV25-1 and TRBJ2-5; possible D gene TRBD1, 6 bases. This CDR3 has 14 amino acids. Per germline, CDR1 MGHDK and CDR2 SYGVNS. V shed 1 base and J shed 1 base, with 7 bases lying between them. In DNA form, the CDR3 reads TGTGCCAGCAGTGAATTCAGGGGCCAAGAGACCCAGTACTTC. Translated, it gives CASSEFRGQETQYF.

The V gene is TRBV7-2, the J gene TRBJ2-1; D might be TRBD1 or TRBD2, each matching 5 bases. The germline V and J ends were trimmed by 5 bases and 9 bases, with 20 bases remaining between them. Germline assignment: CDR1 SGHTA and CDR2 FQGNSA. This CDR3 is built from 15 residues. As DNA, the CDR3 is TGTGCCAGCAGCCCAAGGAGAGGGGCCGGCGGTGAGCAGTTCTTC. Amino acids: CASSPRRGAGGEQFF.

The chain uses TRBV9 and TRBJ2-1, with unresolved D. The germline V and J ends were trimmed by 5 bases and 7 bases, with 10 bases remaining between them. The CDR3 contains 12 residues. Looked up from germline, CDR1 is SGDLS and CDR2 is YYNGEE. The CDR3 spells CASSSWINEQFF. The CDR3 DNA follows: TGTGCCAGCAGTTCGTGGATTAATGAGCAGTTCTTC.

Only one count was recorded for this clonotype. The J gene is TRBJ1-5, the V gene TRBV30; tentative D call: TRBD1 (5 bases). The CDR3 runs 14 residues. The germline V gene has CDR1 GTSNPN and CDR2 SVGIG (reference sequence). V was shortened by 3 bases and J by 1 base, with 10 bases between the two germline ends. The CDR3 DNA reads as TGTGCCTGGAGCGGGACCCAGAGCAATCAGCCCCAGCATTTT. It yields the protein CAWSGTQSNQPQHF.

The rearrangement links TRBV21-1 to TRBJ1-2; the D call TRBD1 from the table was never checked on the DNA. TRBV21-1 is an annotated pseudogene. The CDR3 is 15 residues long. In DNA form, the CDR3 reads TGTGCCAGCAGCCCTCCGGGACAGAAGAACTATGGCTACACCTTC. Translation: CASSPPGQKNYGYTF.

This clonotype was seen a handful of times. This chain joins TRBV5-6 and TRBJ2-7; D gene ambiguous. V dropped 4 bases and J dropped 0 bases, with 8 bases sitting between them. Germline V gene lookup returns CDR1 SGHDT and CDR2 YYEEEE. CDR3 length: 13 residues. The CDR3 is CASSPVGSYEQYF. CDR3 DNA sequence: TGTGCCAGCAGCCCCGTGGGCTCCTACGAGCAGTACTTC. The full variable domain, completed using reference TRBV5-6 and TRBJ2-7, is DAGVTQSPTHLIKTRGQQVTLRCSPKSGHDTVSWYQQALGQGPQFIFQYYEEEERQRGNFPDRFSGHQFPNYSSELNVNALLLGDSALYLCASSPVGSYEQYFGPGTRLTVT.